Presented here are 27 T cell receptor beta chains from one specimen sequenced in a study of cytomegalovirus exposure and HLA in healthy donors. With 60 Vbeta and 13 Jbeta primers, the PCR was carried out. Profiling relied on immunoSEQ multiplex PCR, and the TCRdb table lists in-frame clones only, not all of them. The sample lists around 40,000 clones, 55% to 75% occurring once. Specimen: PBMCs. All receptors come from a man aged 50 or older in good health and CMV-seropositive.

The gene calls are TRBV4-3 and TRBJ2-1; the D gene is possibly TRBD1 (5 bases). CDR1 is LGHNA, CDR2 YSLEER, per germline. CDR3 length equals 15 residues. V was cut by 4 bases and J by 4 bases, with 14 bases left in between. The CDR3 loop reads CASSPRSRDYNEQFF. The DNA for the CDR3 is TGCGCCAGCAGCCCACGGTCCAGGGATTACAATGAGCAGTTCTTC.

The rearrangement uses TRBV2 and TRBJ2-7, with TRBD1 matching 11 bases. The V gene end was trimmed by 6 bases and the J gene end by 4 bases; junction bases not matched to a gene: 2. The CDR3 spans 13 residues. Germline CDR1 SNHLY, CDR2 FYNNEI. In DNA form, the CDR3 reads TGTGCCAGCAGGGGGACAGGGGGGTACGAGCAGTACTTC. Protein: CASRGTGGYEQYF.

This clone has a handful of counts. The genes are TRBV7-8 and TRBJ2-7; possible D gene TRBD1, 7 bases. The V end lost 5 bases, the J end lost 3 bases, and 17 bases lay between the germline ends. The V gene's germline CDR1 is SGHVS and CDR2 FQNEAQ. The CDR3 sequence is 15 residues long. The DNA for the CDR3 is TGTGCCAGCAGCCGTCTCCAGGGGGGAGTCTACGAGCAGTACTTC. This encodes CASSRLQGGVYEQYF.

This chain joins TRBV10-1 and TRBJ2-7; 10 bases are shared with TRBD1. Germline V lookup: CDR1 WNHNN, CDR2 SYGVQD (reference sequence). The V and J ends lost 9 bases and 7 bases, in that order; junction bases with no gene match: 12. The CDR3 spans 14 residues. The CDR3 DNA follows: TGCGCCAGTCGAAAGCGACAGGGGGCTGGGGAGCAGTACTTC. Amino acids: CASRKRQGAGEQYF.

This chain joins TRBV7-9 and TRBJ1-4, with 9 bases aligning to TRBD1. Germline values: CDR1 SEHNR, CDR2 FQNEAQ (reference sequence). With V trimmed by 1 base and J by 10 bases, 7 bases remained unmatched. This CDR3 is 15 amino acids long. CDR3 DNA: TGTGCCAGCAGCTTAGACCAGGGACAGGGCGGAAAACTGTTTTTT. Encoded protein: CASSLDQGQGGKLFF.

V usage is TRBV11-3 and J usage is TRBJ2-6; TRBD1 aligns across 7 bases. The CDR3 totals 18 residues. V lost 3 bases, J lost 2 bases, and 10 bases stayed unmatched. Germline loops: CDR1 SGHNT, CDR2 YENEEA. CDR3 DNA: TGTGCCAGCAGCTTGGGCCGACAGGGCAACCCTGGGGCCAACGTCCTGACTTTC. It codes for CASSLGRQGNPGANVLTF. The whole variable domain, remainder taken from reference TRBV11-3 and TRBJ2-6, is EAGVVQSPRYKIIEKKQPVAFWCNPISGHNTLYWYLQNLGQGPELLIRYENEEAVDDSQLPKDRFSAERLKGVDSTLKIQPAELGDSAVYLCASSLGRQGNPGANVLTFGAGSRLTVL.

The chain recombines TRBV7-2 with TRBJ2-1; perhaps TRBD2 as D (7 bases). The germline V gene has CDR1 SGHTA and CDR2 FQGNSA. The germline V and J ends were trimmed by 3 bases and 9 bases, with 15 bases remaining between them. The CDR3 sequence is 14 residues long. The CDR3 DNA is TGTGCCAGCAGCTTGGTGGGGGGGCGTGGTGAGCAGTTCTTC. Translating gives CASSLVGGRGEQFF.

The J gene is TRBJ2-1, the V gene TRBV4-3; a possible D gene is TRBD1 (6 bases). With 1 base removed from V and 8 bases from J, the gap between germline ends came to 9 bases. This CDR3 is built from 13 residues. Germline assignment: CDR1 LGHNA and CDR2 YSLEER. The DNA for the CDR3 is TGCGCCAGCAGCCAAGCCCAGGGGTATGAGCAGTTCTTC. This sequence encodes CASSQAQGYEQFF.

J is TRBJ1-2 and V is TRBV6-1, with D unclear. V lost 3 bases, J lost 6 bases, and 14 bases lay in between. The CDR3 is 14 residues long. From germline, CDR1 is MNHNS and CDR2 SASEGT. The CDR3 coding sequence is TGTGCCAGCAGTGAGCTCTTGCGGGCGAATGGCTACACCTTC. The encoded protein is CASSELLRANGYTF.

This sequence joins TRBV30 and TRBJ2-4; no definite D call. Germline V gene lookup returns CDR1 GTSNPN and CDR2 SVGIG (reference sequence). The length of the CDR3 is 17 residues. V lost 4 bases, J lost 0 bases, and 19 bases lay in between. This CDR3 is CAWTKPRGDIAKNIQYF. The CDR3 coding sequence is TGTGCCTGGACCAAGCCGCGTGGCGACATAGCCAAAAACATTCAGTACTTC. Full variable domain (outside the CDR3, taken from reference TRBV30 and TRBJ2-4): SQTIHQWPATLVQPVGSPLSLECTVEGTSNPNLYWYRQAAGRGLQLLFYSVGIGQISSEVPQNLSASRPQDRQFILSSKKLLLSDSGFYLCAWTKPRGDIAKNIQYFGAGTRLSVL.

A remark on this clone: Other nucleotide sequences in the sample specify the same CDR3. The V and J genes are TRBV27 and TRBJ1-5; perhaps TRBD1 as D (5 bases). The CDR3 consists of 14 residues. The germline gives CDR1 MNHEY, CDR2 SMNVEV (reference sequence). V lost 3 bases and J lost 2, with 8 bases in between. CDR3 DNA sequence: TGTGCCAGCAGTTTGGTAGGGGGCAATCAGCCCCAGCATTTT. Translated, it gives CASSLVGGNQPQHF.

The gene calls are TRBV7-2 and TRBJ2-5; the match to TRBD2 covers 11 bases. V shed 0 bases, J shed 0 bases, and the junction held 6 bases outside the gene matches. CDR1 SGHTA and CDR2 FQGNSA come from the germline V gene. The CDR3 has 18 residues. CDR3 in amino acids: CASSLAASGGPYQETQYF. In DNA, the CDR3 is TGTGCCAGCAGCTTAGCGGCTAGCGGGGGGCCCTACCAAGAGACCCAGTACTTC.

J is TRBJ1-3 and V is TRBV10-3, with 7 bases aligning to TRBD1. V shed 0 bases, J shed 6 bases, and the junction held 8 bases outside the gene matches. The V gene's germline CDR1 is ENHRY and CDR2 SYGVKD. The CDR3 is made up of 16 amino acids. The chain's CDR3 is CAISESRQGGSNTIYF. CDR3 DNA: TGTGCCATCAGTGAGTCCCGACAGGGCGGCTCAAACACCATATATTTT.

This clone was picked up a small number of times. CDR3 in DNA: TGTGCCATCAGTGAGGGCCGGGCAGGGGTTTCAATAAACACCATATATTTT. Protein product: CAISEGRAGVSINTIYF. The rearrangement joins TRBV10-3 to TRBJ1-3, with D perhaps TRBD1 (6 bases). The CDR3 contains 17 residues. The ends were cut back, 2 bases at V and 6 bases at J, with 20 bases in the middle. Germline V lookup: CDR1 ENHRY, CDR2 SYGVKD.

The chain employs TRBV5-1 and TRBJ2-2; the match to TRBD1 covers 10 bases. Per germline, CDR1 SGHRS and CDR2 YFSETQ. The junction had 1 base not matched to a gene; V was cut back by 7 bases and J by 4 bases. CDR3 length equals 13 residues. CDR3 residues: CASRDRGTGELFF. The CDR3, as DNA: TGCGCCAGCCGGGACAGGGGCACCGGGGAGCTGTTTTTT.

V usage is TRBV10-3 and J usage is TRBJ2-5; TRBD2 matches at 9 bases. The CDR3 extends over 16 amino acids. V lost 8 bases and J lost 2; bases outside the gene matches: 12. CDR1 is ENHRY, CDR2 SYGVKD, per germline. CDR3 in amino acids: CAISEGSGGIQETQYF. The CDR3 DNA follows: TGTGCCATCTCGGAGGGTAGCGGGGGCATTCAAGAGACCCAGTACTTC.

This clone was counted only a few times. The chain couples TRBV7-9 to TRBJ1-2, with TRBD1 matching over 11 bases. Losses at the gene ends were 7 bases for V and 4 bases for J; bases not matched to a gene: 5. The CDR3 covers 14 residues. Germline V gene data show CDR1 as SEHNR and CDR2 as FQNEAQ (reference sequence). CDR3 sequence: CASTDRGHGYGYTF. Here the CDR3 DNA reads TGTGCCAGCACGGACAGGGGGCACGGCTATGGCTACACCTTC.

This clone is judged medium-sized (0.01 to 0.1%). The chain links TRBV10-3 to TRBJ1-5, with 10 bases matching TRBD1. V gave up 3 bases and J gave up 4 bases; unmatched junction bases: 6. The germline V gene encodes CDR1 ENHRY and CDR2 SYGVKD. The CDR3 loop spans 16 amino acids. CDR3 bases: TGTGCCATCAGTGATGACAGGGGGCGACAAAATCAGCCCCAGCATTTT. Translating gives CAISDDRGRQNQPQHF.

CDR3 sequence reads: CASSPLLAGGNNEQFF. The DNA for the CDR3 is TGTGCCAGCTCACCATTACTAGCGGGGGGGAACAATGAGCAGTTCTTC. The chain has TRBV18 and TRBJ2-1, with 13 positions matching TRBD2. Germline trimming cut 2 bases from V and 5 bases from J; bases unmatched to any gene: 3. Looked up from germline, CDR1 is KGHSH and CDR2 is LQKENI. The CDR3 consists of 16 residues.

The chain recombines TRBV29-1 with TRBJ2-7; D may be TRBD2 (5 bases). Germline-derived CDR1 and CDR2 are SQVTM and ANQGSEA. CDR3 length equals 12 residues. V was shortened by 3 bases and J by 0 bases, with 6 bases between the two germline ends. CDR3 DNA: TGCAGCGTTGAGGGGAGCTCCTACGAGCAGTACTTC. This translates into CSVEGSSYEQYF.

This clone was seen only a few times. This chain uses TRBV28 with TRBJ1-2, with TRBD1 matching 8 bases. CDR3 size: 13 residues. Looked up from germline, CDR1 is MDHEN and CDR2 is SYDVKM. J was trimmed by 6 bases and V by 6 bases; bases with no gene match: 6. DNA for the CDR3: TGTGCCAGCAGGCTCGACAGGGGCCATGGCTACACCTTC. Its translation is CASRLDRGHGYTF.

The chain carries TRBV15 and TRBJ2-3; D gene unclear. The germline V and J ends were trimmed by 0 bases and 7 bases, with 5 bases remaining between them. CDR3 length equals 12 residues. Germline CDR1 reads LNHNV; CDR2 reads YYDKDF (reference sequence). CDR3 coding DNA: TGTGCCACCAGCAGAGATGCGAATACGCAGTATTTT. It translates to CATSRDANTQYF.

The sample holds a few counts of this clone. The chain couples TRBV4-2 to TRBJ2-7, with 9 bases aligning to TRBD1. CDR1 is LGHNA, CDR2 YNFKEQ, per germline. V was pared by 0 bases and J by 4 bases, with 4 bases of the junction left unmatched. This CDR3 contains 15 residues. The CDR3 here is CASSQDGQGLYEQYF. For the CDR3, the DNA is TGTGCCAGCAGCCAAGATGGACAGGGGCTTTACGAGCAGTACTTC.

This clone was seen just once. The V call is TRBV2, the J call TRBJ2-3; no clear D. With 6 bases removed from V and 2 bases from J, the gap between germline ends came to 15 bases. The germline gives CDR1 SNHLY, CDR2 FYNNEI. This CDR3 contains 15 residues. CDR3 DNA: TGTGCCAGCAGGGTAAACTGGGCAAACACAGATACGCAGTATTTT. Residues: CASRVNWANTDTQYF.

This sequence joins TRBV6-6 and TRBJ1-2; 10 bases align to TRBD1. Per the germline V gene, CDR1 is MNHNY and CDR2 is SVGAGI (reference sequence). The CDR3 is made up of 13 amino acids. V lost 5 bases to trimming and J lost 7 bases; unmatched junction nucleotides: 4. The CDR3 DNA sequence: TGTGCCAGCAGTCCGACAGGGGGCGGTGGCTACACCTTC. It codes for CASSPTGGGGYTF.

This clone was found a few times. The V call is TRBV7-9, the J call TRBJ2-7; tentative D call: TRBD1 (6 bases). This CDR3 has 17 amino acids. Looked up from germline, CDR1 is SEHNR and CDR2 is FQNEAQ (reference sequence). V lost 6 bases, J lost 1 base, and 22 bases lay in between. The chain's CDR3 is CASSSTGQTMRSYEQYF. CDR3 DNA: TGTGCCAGCAGTTCTACAGGGCAAACCATGAGGTCCTACGAGCAGTACTTC. The entire variable domain, with the rest obtained from reference TRBV7-9 and TRBJ2-7, is as follows: DTGVSQNPRHKITKRGQNVTFRCDPISEHNRLYWYRQTLGQGPEFLTYFQNEAQLEKSRLLSDRFSAERPKGSFSTLEIQRTEQGDSAMYLCASSSTGQTMRSYEQYFGPGTRLTVT.

The gene calls are TRBV9 and TRBJ2-3, with 8 nucleotides matching TRBD1. Germline V gene data show CDR1 as SGDLS and CDR2 as YYNGEE. The CDR3 is made up of 15 amino acids. V was clipped by 3 bases and J by 0 bases; unmatched bases: 3. CDR3 nucleotides: TGTGCCAGCAGCGCGACAGGGGCTAGCACAGATACGCAGTATTTT. It translates to CASSATGASTDTQYF.